What follows is one T cell receptor beta chain and its context. The data stem from a study of shared clonotypes between healthy human individuals. This table comes from immunoSEQ multiplex PCR, and its TCRdb copy is limited to in-frame clones, with some not included. In the table there are about 2 million clones, around 96% of which are singletons. The V end was cut by 3 bases, the J end by 5 bases, with 10 bases between. There are 13 residues in the CDR3. Germline loops: CDR1 WNHNN, CDR2 SYGVQD (reference sequence). Naive CD8 cells comprised CD45RO-negative, CCR7-positively selected cells, excluding terminally differentiated effector memory CD45RA+ cells.

The receptor was isolated from a man younger than 30 in good health. The rearrangement uses TRBV10-1 and TRBJ2-5, with a weak D call TRBD2 (6 bases). Sequencing used naive CD8+ T cells sorted from blood. CDR3 DNA: TGCGCCAGCAGTGATCCAGGGAGGGAGACCCAGTACTTC. Amino acids: CASSDPGRETQYF.